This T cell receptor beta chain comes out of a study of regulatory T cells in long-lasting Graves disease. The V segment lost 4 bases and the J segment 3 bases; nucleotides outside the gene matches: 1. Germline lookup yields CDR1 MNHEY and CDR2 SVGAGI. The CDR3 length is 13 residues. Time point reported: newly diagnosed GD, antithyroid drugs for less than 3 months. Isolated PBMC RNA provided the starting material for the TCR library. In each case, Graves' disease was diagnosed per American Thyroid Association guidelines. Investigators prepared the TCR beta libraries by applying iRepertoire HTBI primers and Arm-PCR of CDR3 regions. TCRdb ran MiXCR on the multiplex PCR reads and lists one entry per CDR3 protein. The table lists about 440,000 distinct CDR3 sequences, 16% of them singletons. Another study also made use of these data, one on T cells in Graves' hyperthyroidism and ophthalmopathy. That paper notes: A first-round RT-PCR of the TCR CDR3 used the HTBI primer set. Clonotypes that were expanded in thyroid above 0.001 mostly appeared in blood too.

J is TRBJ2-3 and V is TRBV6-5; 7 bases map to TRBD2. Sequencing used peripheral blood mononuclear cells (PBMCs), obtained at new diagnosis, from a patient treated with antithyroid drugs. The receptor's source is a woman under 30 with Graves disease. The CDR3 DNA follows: TGTGCCAGCAGTTGGCGGGAGACAGATACGCAGTATTTT. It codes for CASSWRETDTQYF.